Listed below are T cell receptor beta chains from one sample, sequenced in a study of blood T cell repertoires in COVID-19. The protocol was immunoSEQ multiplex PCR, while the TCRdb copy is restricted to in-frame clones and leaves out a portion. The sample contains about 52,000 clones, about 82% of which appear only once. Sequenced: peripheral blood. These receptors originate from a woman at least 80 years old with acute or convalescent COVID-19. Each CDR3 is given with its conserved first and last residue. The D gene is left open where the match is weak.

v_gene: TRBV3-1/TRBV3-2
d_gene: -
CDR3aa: CASSQDKTGRGTEAFF

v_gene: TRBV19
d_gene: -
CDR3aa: CAITTGTKNTEAFF

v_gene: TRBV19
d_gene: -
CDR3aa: CASSSQTRTNEKLFF

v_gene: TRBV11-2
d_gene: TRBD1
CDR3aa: CASSPDRGGITEAFF

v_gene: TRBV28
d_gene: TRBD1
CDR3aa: CASIPGGQNNQPQHF

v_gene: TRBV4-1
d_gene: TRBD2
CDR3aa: CASSQGTSFSSYNEQFF

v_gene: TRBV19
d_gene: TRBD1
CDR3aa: CASSPDRANTEAFF

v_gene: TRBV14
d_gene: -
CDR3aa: CASSDQGSYNEQFF

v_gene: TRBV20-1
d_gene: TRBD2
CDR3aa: CSASPRLAGQETQYF

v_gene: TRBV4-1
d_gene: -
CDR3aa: CASSQEELIYGYTF